This T cell receptor beta chain is from a study of early T cells in non-severe SARS-CoV-2 infection. cDNA molecules, individually, were tagged with unique molecular identifiers. TCRdb reprocessed the 5' RACE reads with MiXCR, giving one entry per CDR3 protein. The profile shows approximately 68,000 distinct CDR3 sequences, 10% of them singletons. V was clipped by 7 bases and J by 0 bases; unmatched bases: 8. CDR1 is SSHAT and CDR2 is FNYEAQ in the germline V gene (reference sequence). CDR3 length: 17 amino acids. This TCR derives from an adult who was a healthcare worker with PCR-confirmed SARS-CoV-2 infection or an uninfected control (not recorded which). This sample comprised whole blood, obtained at baseline. The chain combines TRBV7-7 with TRBJ2-2, with 10 nucleotides matching TRBD1. The CDR3 region has the DNA TGTGCCAGCACCGGAGCGACAGGGGGCGCGAACACCGGGGAGCTGTTTTTT. Its translation is CASTGATGGANTGELFF.